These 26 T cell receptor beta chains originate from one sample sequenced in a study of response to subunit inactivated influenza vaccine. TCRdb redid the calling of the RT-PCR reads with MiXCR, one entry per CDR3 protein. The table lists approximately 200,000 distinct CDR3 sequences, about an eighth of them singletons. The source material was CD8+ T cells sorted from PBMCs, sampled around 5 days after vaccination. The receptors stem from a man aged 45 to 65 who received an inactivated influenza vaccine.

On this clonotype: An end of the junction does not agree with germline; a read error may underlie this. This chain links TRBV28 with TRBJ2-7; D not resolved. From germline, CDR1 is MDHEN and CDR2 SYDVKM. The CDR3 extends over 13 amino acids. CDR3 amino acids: CASSFGKSYEHYF. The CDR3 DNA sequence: TGTGCCAGCAGTTTCGGTAAATCCTACGAGCACTACTTC. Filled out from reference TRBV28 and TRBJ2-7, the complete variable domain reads DVKVTQSSRYLVKRTGEKVFLECVQDMDHENMFWYRQDPGLGLRLIYFSYDVKMKEKGDIPEGYSVSREKKERFSLILESASTNQTSMYLCASSFGKSYEHYFGPGTRLTVT.

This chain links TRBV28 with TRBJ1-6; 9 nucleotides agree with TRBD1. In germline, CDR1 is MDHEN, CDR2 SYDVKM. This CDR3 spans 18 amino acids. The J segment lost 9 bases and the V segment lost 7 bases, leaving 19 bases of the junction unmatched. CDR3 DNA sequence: TGTGCCAGCATCCCGGGACAGGGACGGGGTTTGTGGGGTTCACCCCTCCACTTT. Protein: CASIPGQGRGLWGSPLHF.

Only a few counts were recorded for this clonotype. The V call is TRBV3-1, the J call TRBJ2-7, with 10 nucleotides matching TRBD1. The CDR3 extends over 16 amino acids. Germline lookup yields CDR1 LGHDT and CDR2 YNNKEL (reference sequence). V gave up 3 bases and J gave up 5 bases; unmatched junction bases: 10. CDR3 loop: CASSQRSGTGDHEQYF. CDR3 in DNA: TGTGCCAGCAGCCAGAGATCCGGGACAGGGGACCACGAGCAGTACTTC.

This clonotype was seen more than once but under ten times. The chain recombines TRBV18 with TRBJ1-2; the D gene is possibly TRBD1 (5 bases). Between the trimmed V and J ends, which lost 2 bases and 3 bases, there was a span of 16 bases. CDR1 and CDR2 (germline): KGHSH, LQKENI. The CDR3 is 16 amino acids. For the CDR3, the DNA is TGTGCCAGCTCACCAAGGCCAGGGAAAGAAGACTATGGCTACACCTTC. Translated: CASSPRPGKEDYGYTF.

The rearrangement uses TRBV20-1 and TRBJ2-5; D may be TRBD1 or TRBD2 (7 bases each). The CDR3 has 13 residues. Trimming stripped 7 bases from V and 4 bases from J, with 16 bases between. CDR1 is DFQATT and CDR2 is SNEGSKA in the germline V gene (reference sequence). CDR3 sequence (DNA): TGCAGTGTTCAGGGGGGGGGCCCAGAGACCCAGTACTTC. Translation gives CSVQGGGPETQYF.

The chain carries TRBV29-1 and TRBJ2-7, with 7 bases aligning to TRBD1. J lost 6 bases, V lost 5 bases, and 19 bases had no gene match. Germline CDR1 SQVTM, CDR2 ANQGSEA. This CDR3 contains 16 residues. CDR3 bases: TGCAGCGTTCTACTTCTCGGAGGACAGGCCTTTTCCGAGCAGTACTTC. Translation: CSVLLLGGQAFSEQYF.

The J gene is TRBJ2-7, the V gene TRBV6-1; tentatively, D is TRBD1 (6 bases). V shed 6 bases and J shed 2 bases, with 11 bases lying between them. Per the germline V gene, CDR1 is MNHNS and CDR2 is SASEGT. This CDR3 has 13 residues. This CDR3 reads CASRETGTYEQYF. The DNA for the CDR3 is TGTGCCAGCAGAGAGACAGGTACCTACGAGCAGTACTTC.

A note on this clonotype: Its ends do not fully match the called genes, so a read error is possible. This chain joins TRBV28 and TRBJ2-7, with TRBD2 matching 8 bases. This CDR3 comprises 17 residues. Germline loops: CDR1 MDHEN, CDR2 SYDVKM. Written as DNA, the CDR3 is TGTGCCAGCGGCTTTGGATTAGCGGGAAGCCGCTCCTACGAGCATTACTTC. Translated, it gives CASGFGLAGSRSYEHYF.

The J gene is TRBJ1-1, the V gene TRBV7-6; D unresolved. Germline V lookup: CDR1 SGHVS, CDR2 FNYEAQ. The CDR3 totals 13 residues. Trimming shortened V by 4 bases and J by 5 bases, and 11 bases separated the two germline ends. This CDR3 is CASSSERATEAFF. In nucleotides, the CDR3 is TGTGCCAGCAGCTCGGAGAGGGCGACTGAAGCTTTCTTT.

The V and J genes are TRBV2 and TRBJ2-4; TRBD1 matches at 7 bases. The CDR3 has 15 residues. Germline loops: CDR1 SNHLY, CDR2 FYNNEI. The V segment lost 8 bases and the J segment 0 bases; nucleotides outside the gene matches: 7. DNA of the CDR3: TGTGCCAGCTTGACAGGGTGGGGAGCCAAAAACATTCAGTACTTC. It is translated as CASLTGWGAKNIQYF.

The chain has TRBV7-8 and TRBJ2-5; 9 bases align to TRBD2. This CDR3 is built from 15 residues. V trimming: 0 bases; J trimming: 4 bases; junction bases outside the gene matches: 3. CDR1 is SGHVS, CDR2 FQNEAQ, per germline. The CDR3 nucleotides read TGTGCCAGCAGCTTAGCGTTGCGGGAGGGAGAGACCCAGTACTTC. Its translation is CASSLALREGETQYF.

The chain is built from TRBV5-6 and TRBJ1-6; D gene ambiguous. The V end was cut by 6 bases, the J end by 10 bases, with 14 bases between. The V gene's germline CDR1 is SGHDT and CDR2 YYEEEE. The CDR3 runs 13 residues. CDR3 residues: CASNTGAGSPLHF. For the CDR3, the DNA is TGTGCCAGCAATACGGGCGCGGGCTCACCCCTCCACTTT.

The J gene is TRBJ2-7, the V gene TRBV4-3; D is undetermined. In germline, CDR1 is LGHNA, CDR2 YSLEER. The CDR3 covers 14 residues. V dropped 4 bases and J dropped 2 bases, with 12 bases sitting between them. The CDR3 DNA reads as TGCGCCAGCAGCCCCACTGCAGCAGCCTACGAGCAGTACTTC. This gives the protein CASSPTAAAYEQYF.

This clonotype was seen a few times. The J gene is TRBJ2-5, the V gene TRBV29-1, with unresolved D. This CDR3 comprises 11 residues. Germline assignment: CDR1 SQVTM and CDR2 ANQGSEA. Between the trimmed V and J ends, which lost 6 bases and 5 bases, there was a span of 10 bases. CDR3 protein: CSVSIPETQYF. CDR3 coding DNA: TGCAGCGTCAGTATCCCCGAGACCCAGTACTTC.

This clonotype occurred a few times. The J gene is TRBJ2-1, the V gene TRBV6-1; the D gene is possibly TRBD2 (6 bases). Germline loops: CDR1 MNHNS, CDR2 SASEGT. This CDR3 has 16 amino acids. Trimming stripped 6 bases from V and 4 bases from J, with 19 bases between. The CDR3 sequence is CASRRARGTLYNEQFF. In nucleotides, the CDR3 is TGTGCCAGCAGGCGGGCCCGGGGGACCTTATACAATGAGCAGTTCTTC.

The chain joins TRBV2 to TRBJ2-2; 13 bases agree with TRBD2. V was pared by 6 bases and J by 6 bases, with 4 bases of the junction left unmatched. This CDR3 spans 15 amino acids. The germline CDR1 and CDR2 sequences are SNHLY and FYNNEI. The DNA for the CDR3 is TGTGCCAGCAGGGGACTAGCGGGATTGGCCGGGGAGCTGTTTTTT. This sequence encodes CASRGLAGLAGELFF.

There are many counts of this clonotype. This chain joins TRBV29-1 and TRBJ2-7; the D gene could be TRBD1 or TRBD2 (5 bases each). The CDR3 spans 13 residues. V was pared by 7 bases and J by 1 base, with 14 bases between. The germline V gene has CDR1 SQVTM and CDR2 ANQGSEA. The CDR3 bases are TGCAGCGGTACCGACAGAGGGTCCTACGAGCAGTACTTC. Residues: CSGTDRGSYEQYF.

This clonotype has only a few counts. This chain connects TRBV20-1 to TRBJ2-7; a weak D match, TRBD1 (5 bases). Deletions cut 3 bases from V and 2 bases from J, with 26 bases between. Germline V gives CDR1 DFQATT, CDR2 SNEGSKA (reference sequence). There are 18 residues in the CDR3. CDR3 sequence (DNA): TGCAGTGCTAGCCCGCAGGCCAGGGCCGGATATTCCCCCTACGAGCAGTACTTC. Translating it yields CSASPQARAGYSPYEQYF.

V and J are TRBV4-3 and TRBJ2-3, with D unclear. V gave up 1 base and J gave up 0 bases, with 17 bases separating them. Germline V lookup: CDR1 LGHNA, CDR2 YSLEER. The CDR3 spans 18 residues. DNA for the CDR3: TGCGCCAGCAGCCAAGTTTGGGCTATTAGTTTAAGCACAGATACGCAGTATTTT. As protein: CASSQVWAISLSTDTQYF.

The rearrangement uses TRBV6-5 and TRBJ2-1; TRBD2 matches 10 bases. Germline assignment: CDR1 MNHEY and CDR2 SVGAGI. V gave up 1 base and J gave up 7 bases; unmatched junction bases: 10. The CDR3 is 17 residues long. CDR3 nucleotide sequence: TGTGCCAGCAGTTACTTCGACCAAGCGGGAGGGCCAAATGAGCAGTTCTTC. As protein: CASSYFDQAGGPNEQFF.

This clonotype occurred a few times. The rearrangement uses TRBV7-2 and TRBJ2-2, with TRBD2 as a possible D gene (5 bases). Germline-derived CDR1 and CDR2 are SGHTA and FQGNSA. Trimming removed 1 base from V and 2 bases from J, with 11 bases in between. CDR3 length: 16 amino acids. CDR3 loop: CASSLDGVTNTGELFF. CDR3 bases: TGTGCCAGCAGCTTAGACGGGGTCACAAACACCGGGGAGCTGTTTTTT.

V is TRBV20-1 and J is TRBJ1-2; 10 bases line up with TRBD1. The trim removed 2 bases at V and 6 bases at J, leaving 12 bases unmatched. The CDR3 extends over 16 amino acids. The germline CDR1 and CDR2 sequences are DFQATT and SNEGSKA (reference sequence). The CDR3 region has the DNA TGCAGTGCTAGACCGTTTACCGGGACAGGGGAAGATGGCTACACCTTC. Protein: CSARPFTGTGEDGYTF.

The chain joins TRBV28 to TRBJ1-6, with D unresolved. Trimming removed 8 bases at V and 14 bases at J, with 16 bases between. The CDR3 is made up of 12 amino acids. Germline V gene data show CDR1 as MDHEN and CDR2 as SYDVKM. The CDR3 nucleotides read TGTGCCAGCGGGTGGACTGAGGACTCCCTCCACTTT. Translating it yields CASGWTEDSLHF.

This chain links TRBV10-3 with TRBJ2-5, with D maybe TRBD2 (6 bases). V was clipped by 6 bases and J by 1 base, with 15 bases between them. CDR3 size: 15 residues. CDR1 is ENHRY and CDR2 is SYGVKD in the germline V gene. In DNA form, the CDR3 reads TGTGCCATCAGGGGACTCTTGGGCGGCCAAGAGACCCAGTACTTC. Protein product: CAIRGLLGGQETQYF.

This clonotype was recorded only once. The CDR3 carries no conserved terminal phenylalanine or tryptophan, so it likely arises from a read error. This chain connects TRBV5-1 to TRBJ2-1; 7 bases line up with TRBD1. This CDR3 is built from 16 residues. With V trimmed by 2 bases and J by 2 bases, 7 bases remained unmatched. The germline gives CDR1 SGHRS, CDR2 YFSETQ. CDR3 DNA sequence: TGCGCCAGCAGCTTCAACGACAGGGACACCTACAATGAGCAGTTCTCC. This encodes CASSFNDRDTYNEQFS.

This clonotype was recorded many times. CDR3 loop: CASSDRVNEQYF. As DNA, the CDR3 is TGTGCCAGCAGCGACAGGGTCAACGAGCAGTACTTC. This chain connects TRBV7-9 to TRBJ2-7, with 7 positions matching TRBD1. The germline V gene has CDR1 SEHNR and CDR2 FQNEAQ (reference sequence). Losses at the gene ends were 5 bases for V and 5 bases for J; bases not matched to a gene: 3. The CDR3 runs 12 residues. Variable domain in full (rest from reference TRBV7-9 and TRBJ2-7): DTGVSQNPRHKITKRGQNVTFRCDPISEHNRLYWYRQTLGQGPEFLTYFQNEAQLEKSRLLSDRFSAERPKGSFSTLEIQRTEQGDSAMYLCASSDRVNEQYFGPGTRLTVT.